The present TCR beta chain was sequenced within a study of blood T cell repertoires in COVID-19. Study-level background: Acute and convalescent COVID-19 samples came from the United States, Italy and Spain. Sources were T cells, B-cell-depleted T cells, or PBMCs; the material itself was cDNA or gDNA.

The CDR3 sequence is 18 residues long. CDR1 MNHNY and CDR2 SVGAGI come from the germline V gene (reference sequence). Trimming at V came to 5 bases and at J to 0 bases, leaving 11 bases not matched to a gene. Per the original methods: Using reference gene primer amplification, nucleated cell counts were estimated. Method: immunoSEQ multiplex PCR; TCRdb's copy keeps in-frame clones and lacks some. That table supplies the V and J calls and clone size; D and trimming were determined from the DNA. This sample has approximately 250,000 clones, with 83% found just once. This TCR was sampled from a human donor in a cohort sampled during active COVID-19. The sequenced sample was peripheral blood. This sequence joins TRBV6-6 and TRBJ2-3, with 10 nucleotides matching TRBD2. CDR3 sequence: CASSPAGTSVASTDTQYF. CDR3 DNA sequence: TGTGCCAGCAGTCCCGCCGGGACTAGCGTTGCTAGCACAGATACGCAGTATTTT.